There are a few counts of the clone carrying this T cell receptor (beta chain). Its antigen is unknown. This specimen comes from a study of cytomegalovirus exposure and HLA in healthy donors. At the level of the study: Earlier, 95 million to 120 million unique TCR beta sequences were recovered from about 170 million T cells by an analysis. Points from the study as a whole: Likely technical artifact: a cluster of highly shared sequence variants.

The CDR3 extends over 19 amino acids. Trimming cost V 2 bases and J 0 bases; bases outside gene matches: 10. In germline, CDR1 is SGHAT, CDR2 FQNNGV. The PCR used 60 Vbeta and 13 Jbeta primers. Profiling relied on immunoSEQ multiplex PCR, and the TCRdb table lists in-frame clones only, not all of them. The repertoire holds about 150,000 clones, around 68% seen once, with around 2.3% in the top ten. The clonotype comes from a man aged 30-40 years in good health and CMV-seronegative. This chain connects TRBV11-2 to TRBJ2-3; TRBD2 agrees at 11 bases. Material: PBMCs. The CDR3 protein is CASSLTSGLAVTSTDTQYF. CDR3 DNA sequence: TGTGCCAGCAGCTTAACTTCGGGACTAGCGGTTACTAGCACAGATACGCAGTATTTT.